This T cell receptor beta chain was identified during a study of human T cells and chemical hapten exposure. Study-level information: In the sensitization step, 2% DPC was placed on approximately 2 cm by approximately 2 cm of upper inner arm skin. Whole-study results and caveats: In comparison with controls, expanded TCRs gave rise to a significantly larger number of large CDR3 similarity clusters.

Individual cDNA molecules received unique molecular identifiers in the library. A single record per CDR3 protein comes from TCRdb applying MiXCR to the RACE reads. This table has 95,000 to 150,000 distinct CDR3 sequences, around 10% appearing once. Points on this clonotype: What it binds is unknown.

Looked up from germline, CDR1 is SGHVS and CDR2 is FQNEAQ. This CDR3 comprises 15 residues. The ends lost 5 bases at V and 5 bases at J; junction bases unmatched: 5. As to time point: patch test 3, about 24 weeks after DPC sensitization. Sample treatment: therapeutic diphenylcyclopropenone sensitization with weekly scalp DPC. The TCR was taken from a woman aged 50 to 65 with alopecia areata. Some clones in this sample may be carry-over from other donors' samples. The sample was whole blood, taken in connection with sensitization to the hapten diphenylcyclopropenone (DPC). The V gene is TRBV7-8, the J gene TRBJ2-5, with 13 bases fitting TRBD2. The chain's CDR3 is CASSPLGLAGETQYF. CDR3 bases: TGTGCCAGCAGCCCCCTGGGACTAGCGGGGGAGACCCAGTACTTC.